This TCR beta chain was sequenced during a study of blood T cell repertoires in COVID-19. Symptom resolution, clearance, or two negative PCRs marked donors in Cohort 3 as recovered. TCRdb's copy holds only in-frame clones and misses some; the assay was immunoSEQ multiplex PCR. This table holds a few hundred thousand clones, less than 90% found once. CDR1 and CDR2 from the germline V gene are SEHNR and FQNEAQ (reference sequence). The CDR3 contains 17 residues. V shed 2 bases and J 4 bases; nucleotides not matched to a gene: 7. This TCR derives from a woman aged 25 to 39 who had recovered from COVID-19. V gene TRBV7-9 combines with J gene TRBJ1-6; 8 bases are shared with TRBD1. The sample taken for sequencing was PBMCs or T cells enriched from blood (not recorded which). The CDR3 DNA sequence: TGTGCCAGCAGCTTAAAGGGCAGGGGGCCTTATAATTCACCCCTCCACTTT. This encodes CASSLKGRGPYNSPLHF.